The 12 T cell receptor beta chains listed next were all sequenced from one sample in a study of PD-1 blockade in classical Hodgkin lymphoma. All patients relapsed after autologous stem cell transplantation, and brentuximab vedotin exposure varied. The method was immunoSEQ multiplex PCR; TCRdb's version includes in-frame clones alone and lacks a portion of them. The sample lists roughly 55,000 clones; roughly 80% were seen once. Source: peripheral blood mononuclear cells (PBMCs), taken at baseline. The receptors were sampled from a human donor with classical Hodgkin lymphoma.

This clone occurred a few times. This chain connects TRBV19 to TRBJ2-2; 9 bases line up with TRBD2. The germline gives CDR1 LNHDA, CDR2 SQIVND (reference sequence). The CDR3 totals 16 residues. The trim removed 1 base at V and 6 bases at J, leaving 6 bases unmatched. The CDR3, as DNA: TGTGCCAGTAGTATAGGGGGGAGCGGGAGGTCCGGGGAGCTGTTTTTT. Protein: CASSIGGSGRSGELFF. The full variable domain, with the rest looked up from reference TRBV19 and TRBJ2-2, is DGGITQSPKYLFRKEGQNVTLSCEQNLNHDAMYWYRQDPGQGLRLIYYSQIVNDFQKGDIAEGYSVSREKKESFPLTVTSAQKNPTAFYLCASSIGGSGRSGELFFGEGSRLTVL.

The chain uses TRBV9 and TRBJ2-5; weak D call: TRBD2 (5 bases). The CDR3 totals 14 residues. CDR1 and CDR2 (germline): SGDLS, YYNGEE. Trimming pared 4 bases from V and 7 bases from J, leaving 17 bases between. The CDR3 sequence: CASSRDGFAGTQYF. The CDR3 bases are TGTGCCAGCAGCAGAGACGGCTTCGCGGGGACCCAGTACTTC. The whole variable domain, filled in from reference TRBV9 and TRBJ2-5, reads DSGVTQTPKHLITATGQRVTLRCSPRSGDLSVYWYQQSLDQGLQFLIQYYNGEERAKGNILERFSAQQFPDLHSELNLSSLELGDSALYFCASSRDGFAGTQYFGPGTRLLVL.

The chain links TRBV2 to TRBJ2-1, with TRBD2 matching over 10 bases. Per germline, CDR1 SNHLY and CDR2 FYNNEI. V lost 5 bases and J lost 7; bases outside the gene matches: 8. This CDR3 spans 15 amino acids. CDR3 nucleotide sequence: TGTGCCAGCAGTTCCCTAGCGGGAGTAAGGAATGAGCAGTTCTTC. This sequence encodes CASSSLAGVRNEQFF.

The chain couples TRBV5-6 to TRBJ2-7; D possibly corresponds to TRBD1 (5 bases). The germline V gene has CDR1 SGHDT and CDR2 YYEEEE. Trimming cost V 0 bases and J 0 bases, with 13 bases left between them. CDR3 length: 16 residues. As DNA, the CDR3 is TGTGCCAGCAGCTTGGCTCCCCTGACAGACTCCTACGAGCAGTACGTC. This gives the protein CASSLAPLTDSYEQYV.

The rearrangement joins TRBV6-5 to TRBJ1-4; tentatively, D is TRBD1 (5 bases). Germline V gives CDR1 MNHEY, CDR2 SVGAGI. V lost 6 bases and J 7 bases, leaving 15 bases between the germline ends. This CDR3 contains 14 residues. CDR3 protein: CASSRPGGAEKLFF. The DNA of the CDR3 is TGTGCCAGCAGCCGCCCGGGGGGAGCTGAAAAACTGTTTTTT.

This chain connects TRBV11-3 to TRBJ2-5, with D uncertain. V lost 5 bases and J lost 1, with 8 bases in between. Germline V gene lookup returns CDR1 SGHNT and CDR2 YENEEA. The CDR3 sequence is 13 residues long. CDR3 in DNA: TGTGCCAGCAGCCCCGGCGGCCAAGAGACCCAGTACTTC. This sequence encodes CASSPGGQETQYF.

This chain joins TRBV5-8 and TRBJ2-1; 9 bases align to TRBD1. Trimming at V came to 1 base and at J to 0 bases, leaving 5 bases not matched to a gene. Germline CDR1 and CDR2: SGHTS and YDEGEE. The CDR3 consists of 17 residues. In DNA, the CDR3 is TGTGCCAGCAGCTTGAGAACAGGGGGCTTCTCCTACAATGAGCAGTTCTTC. Translated: CASSLRTGGFSYNEQFF.

This clone showed up just a few times. The rearrangement uses TRBV7-2 and TRBJ2-6; no clear D gene. Germline loops: CDR1 SGHTA, CDR2 FQGNSA. V lost 5 bases and J 1 base, leaving 12 bases between the germline ends. CDR3 size: 16 residues. This CDR3 reads CASSLVGRSGANVLTF. The CDR3 region has the DNA TGTGCCAGCAGCCTAGTCGGGCGATCTGGGGCCAACGTCCTGACTTTC.

The chain couples TRBV12-5 to TRBJ2-7; D is possibly TRBD1 (5 bases). Trimming left V 0 bases short and J 4 bases short, with 13 bases between. This CDR3 spans 15 amino acids. Germline V CDR1 and CDR2: LGHNT, FRNRAP. DNA for the CDR3: TGTGCTAGTGGTTTGGTCCTCGGACAAGGATACGAGCAGTACTTC. Translated, it gives CASGLVLGQGYEQYF. Full variable domain (rest looked up from reference TRBV12-5 and TRBJ2-7): DARVTQTPRHKVTEMGQEVTMRCQPILGHNTVFWYRQTMMQGLELLAYFRNRAPLDDSGMPKDRFSAEMPDATLATLKIQPSEPRDSAVYFCASGLVLGQGYEQYFGPGTRLTVT.

The chain couples TRBV2 to TRBJ1-4, with 8 positions matching TRBD1. Germline V gene data show CDR1 as SNHLY and CDR2 as FYNNEI. The CDR3 is 15 amino acids. V was pared by 6 bases and J by 7 bases, with 10 bases of the junction left unmatched. The CDR3, as DNA: TGTGCCAGCAGCGGCCTAGGGACAGGAGCTGAAAAACTGTTTTTT. This translates into CASSGLGTGAEKLFF. The full variable domain, rest sourced from reference TRBV2 and TRBJ1-4, is EPEVTQTPSHQVTQMGQEVILRCVPISNHLYFYWYRQILGQKVEFLVSFYNNEISEKSEIFDDQFSVERPDGSNFTLKIRSTKLEDSAMYFCASSGLGTGAEKLFFGSGTQLSVL.

The V and J genes are TRBV15 and TRBJ1-2; 9 bases line up with TRBD1. Germline V gene data show CDR1 as LNHNV and CDR2 as YYDKDF (reference sequence). CDR3 length: 15 amino acids. The V segment lost 6 bases and the J segment 5 bases; nucleotides outside the gene matches: 10. CDR3 nucleotides: TGTGCCACCAGTGTTGACAGGGGGAACGTTTATGGCTACACCTTC. Amino acids: CATSVDRGNVYGYTF.

The chain has TRBV7-2 and TRBJ1-5, with TRBD1 as a possible D gene (5 bases). V was trimmed by 1 base and J by 2 bases, leaving 6 bases between them. This CDR3 comprises 14 residues. CDR1 and CDR2 (germline): SGHTA, FQGNSA. CDR3 sequence: CASSLVGRNQPQHF. For the CDR3, the DNA is TGTGCCAGCAGCTTAGTGGGACGCAATCAGCCCCAGCATTTT. Using reference TRBV7-2 and TRBJ1-5 for the parts outside the CDR3, the full variable domain is GAGVSQSPSNKVTEKGKDVELRCDPISGHTALYWYRQSLGQGLEFLIYFQGNSAPDKSGLPSDRFSAERTGGSVSTLTIQRTQQEDSAVYLCASSLVGRNQPQHFGDGTRLSIL.